This entry lists 20 T cell receptor beta chains sequenced from one sample in a study of blood T cells in healthy people across ages. A J-beta primer mix and a sample-barcoded 5' primer were used in a second PCR of about 7 to 12 cycles. Each CDR3 protein gets one entry after TCRdb re-called the 5' RACE reads with MiXCR. The sample lists fewer than 800,000 distinct CDR3 sequences, 25% occurring once. The sample also formed part of further work on T cells of mothers and their children.

The sequencing sample was made of blood. Every receptor here comes from a boy between 10 and 17 years old in good health.

A few counts support this clonotype. This chain links TRBV28 with TRBJ2-5; D is perhaps TRBD1 (6 bases). The germline V gene encodes CDR1 MDHEN and CDR2 SYDVKM. Trimming removed 8 bases from V and 0 bases from J, with 25 bases in between. This CDR3 spans 18 amino acids. Here the CDR3 DNA reads TGTGCCAGCCAACCTCGGTCGGGACGGGACACCTACCAAGAGACCCAGTACTTC. Residues: CASQPRSGRDTYQETQYF. Combining the CDR3 with reference TRBV28 and TRBJ2-5 gives the whole variable domain DVKVTQSSRYLVKRTGEKVFLECVQDMDHENMFWYRQDPGLGLRLIYFSYDVKMKEKGDIPEGYSVSREKKERFSLILESASTNQTSMYLCASQPRSGRDTYQETQYFGPGTRLLVL.

In this sample, this clonotype turned up a few times. This chain links TRBV29-1 with TRBJ2-2; D not certain. The germline V and J ends were trimmed by 5 bases and 1 base, with 5 bases remaining between them. The CDR3 loop spans 12 amino acids. Germline CDR1 is SQVTM and CDR2 is ANQGSEA. The CDR3 DNA sequence: TGCAGCGTTATGAGGAACACCGGGGAGCTGTTTTTT. Amino acids: CSVMRNTGELFF.

V gene TRBV24-1 combines with J gene TRBJ1-2, with a tentative D call TRBD1 (5 bases). V lost 5 bases and J 3 bases, leaving 12 bases between the germline ends. Germline CDR1 is KGHDR and CDR2 is SFDVKD. This CDR3 has 14 amino acids. The CDR3, as DNA: TGTGCCACCAGTGCAAGGGGAAGAGACTATGGCTACACCTTC. Protein sequence: CATSARGRDYGYTF.

The table lists this clonotype with a few counts. The V gene is TRBV7-9, the J gene TRBJ1-2; no reliable D call. The CDR3 spans 15 residues. V lost 1 base and J lost 0, with 9 bases in between. Per germline, CDR1 SEHNR and CDR2 FQNEAQ (reference sequence). The DNA for the CDR3 is TGTGCCAGCAGCTTAGTAGACACTACTAACTATGGCTACACCTTC. The encoded protein is CASSLVDTTNYGYTF.

The chain employs TRBV28 and TRBJ2-5, with D uncertain. Deletions cut 5 bases from V and 1 base from J, with 17 bases between. This CDR3 is built from 16 residues. Germline V lookup: CDR1 MDHEN, CDR2 SYDVKM. CDR3 region: CASSPTKYSIQETQYF. The CDR3 DNA sequence: TGTGCCAGCAGTCCAACAAAATACAGTATCCAAGAGACCCAGTACTTC. Variable domain in full (rest from reference TRBV28 and TRBJ2-5): DVKVTQSSRYLVKRTGEKVFLECVQDMDHENMFWYRQDPGLGLRLIYFSYDVKMKEKGDIPEGYSVSREKKERFSLILESASTNQTSMYLCASSPTKYSIQETQYFGPGTRLLVL.

This clonotype was observed a few times. J is TRBJ2-7 and V is TRBV13; perhaps D is TRBD1 or TRBD2 (5 bases each). The CDR3 has 14 amino acids. The germline V and J ends were trimmed by 6 bases and 6 bases, with 18 bases remaining between them. The germline V gene has CDR1 PRHDT and CDR2 FYEKMQ (reference sequence). This CDR3 reads CASSFQGREAEQYF. The CDR3 DNA is TGTGCCAGCAGTTTTCAGGGACGTGAAGCCGAGCAGTACTTC.

In its sample, this clonotype was seen a few times. This chain connects TRBV27 to TRBJ2-7; D might be TRBD1 or TRBD2, each matching 5 bases. Germline V gene sequence: CDR1 MNHEY, CDR2 SMNVEV (reference sequence). The CDR3 is 14 residues long. V was shortened by 3 bases and J by 0 bases, with 9 bases between the two germline ends. CDR3 coding DNA: TGTGCCAGCAGTTTTGGGGACGGCTCCTACGAGCAGTACTTC. This sequence encodes CASSFGDGSYEQYF.

The chain links TRBV27 to TRBJ2-2; 10 bases agree with TRBD2. Trimming at V came to 0 bases and at J to 5 bases, leaving 3 bases not matched to a gene. Germline V gene lookup returns CDR1 MNHEY and CDR2 SMNVEV (reference sequence). This CDR3 has 16 residues. Here the CDR3 reads CASSLSHSGRTGELFF. DNA of the CDR3: TGTGCCAGCAGTTTATCGCATAGCGGGAGGACCGGGGAGCTGTTTTTT.

This clonotype was seen more than once but under ten times. This chain joins TRBV15 and TRBJ2-5; D assignment may be TRBD1 or TRBD2 (5 bases each). The CDR3 has 15 residues. V was cut by 3 bases and J by 2 bases, with 13 bases left in between. Germline lookup yields CDR1 LNHNV and CDR2 YYDKDF (reference sequence). The CDR3 DNA follows: TGTGCCACCAGCAGGGGACGTAGCTCTCAAGAGACCCAGTACTTC. The encoded protein is CATSRGRSSQETQYF.

The genes are TRBV20-1 and TRBJ2-7; 14 positions match TRBD2. The CDR3 extends over 15 amino acids. In germline, CDR1 is DFQATT, CDR2 SNEGSKA (reference sequence). The V gene end was trimmed by 6 bases and the J gene end by 5 bases; junction bases not matched to a gene: 9. CDR3 protein: CSAPGGTSGRNEQYF. The CDR3 coding sequence is TGCAGTGCCCCGGGGGGGACTAGCGGGAGAAACGAGCAGTACTTC.

The sample holds a few counts of this clonotype. The V and J genes are TRBV7-8 and TRBJ1-2, with 9 bases fitting TRBD1. With 5 bases clipped from V and 4 bases from J, the junction kept 5 bases outside the gene matches. Germline-derived CDR1 and CDR2 are SGHVS and FQNEAQ. The CDR3 is made up of 14 amino acids. The CDR3 sequence is CASSLQQGAYGYTF. The CDR3 DNA is TGTGCCAGCAGCCTCCAACAGGGGGCCTATGGCTACACCTTC.

This clonotype was seen more than once but under ten times. V is TRBV18 and J is TRBJ2-5; 13 bases line up with TRBD2. The closer fit of TRBJ2-1 to the DNA end suggests the J call may be wrong. Germline values: CDR1 KGHSH, CDR2 LQKENI. The CDR3 totals 15 residues. The CDR3: CASSPGTSGEDEQFF. DNA for the CDR3: TGTGCCAGCTCACCAGGGACTAGCGGGGAGGATGAGCAGTTCTTC.

V is TRBV20-1 and J is TRBJ2-3; TRBD2 might be the D (5 bases). The CDR3 runs 13 residues. Trimming shortened V by 3 bases and J by 6 bases, and 13 bases separated the two germline ends. Germline V gives CDR1 DFQATT, CDR2 SNEGSKA (reference sequence). The CDR3 spells CSARLPAGDTQYF. The CDR3, as DNA: TGCAGTGCTAGGTTGCCGGCGGGCGATACGCAGTATTTT.

This rearrangement joins TRBV12-3 or TRBV12-4 to TRBJ2-5, with 10 bases fitting TRBD2. J lost 1 base, V lost 2 bases, and 7 bases had no gene match. CDR3 length equals 17 residues. The CDR3 loop reads CASSLLAGEPIQETQYF. For the CDR3, the DNA is TGTGCCAGCAGTTTACTAGCGGGGGAACCAATCCAAGAGACCCAGTACTTC.

This clonotype turned up a few times. The chain combines TRBV12-3 or TRBV12-4 with TRBJ1-2; D possibly corresponds to TRBD1 (5 bases). Trimming left V 5 bases short and J 7 bases short, with 14 bases between. The CDR3 runs 13 residues. The CDR3 region is CASSPPGGGGYTF. As DNA, the CDR3 is TGTGCCAGCAGTCCCCCCGGGGGGGGTGGCTACACCTTC.

This clonotype has only a few counts. The chain recombines TRBV3-1 with TRBJ2-7; 13 nucleotides agree with TRBD2. The CDR3 contains 15 residues. Losses at the gene ends were 4 bases for V and 3 bases for J; bases not matched to a gene: 3. The germline V gene encodes CDR1 LGHDT and CDR2 YNNKEL (reference sequence). The CDR3 spells CASSLRTSGSYEQYF. The CDR3 DNA is TGTGCCAGCAGCCTAAGGACTAGCGGGAGCTACGAGCAGTACTTC.

This clonotype was found a few times. CDR3 nucleotides: TGCGCCAGCAGCCAAGGGGACAGTTATAATGAAAAACTGTTTTTT. Its protein product is CASSQGDSYNEKLFF. The V call is TRBV4-3, the J call TRBJ1-4; 7 bases align to TRBD1. Germline V lookup: CDR1 LGHNA, CDR2 YSLEER. Losses at the gene ends were 1 base for V and 4 bases for J; bases not matched to a gene: 3. The CDR3 is 15 residues long.

This clonotype occurred a few times. V and J are TRBV29-1 and TRBJ2-5; possible D gene TRBD2, 7 bases. CDR1 SQVTM and CDR2 ANQGSEA come from the germline V gene. This CDR3 spans 13 amino acids. V dropped 7 bases and J dropped 5 bases, with 17 bases sitting between them. This chain's CDR3 is CSAGGGPRETQYF. In DNA form, the CDR3 reads TGCAGCGCCGGCGGGGGCCCTCGGGAGACCCAGTACTTC.

The gene calls are TRBV20-1 and TRBJ2-1, with 10 bases aligning to TRBD2. Germline V lookup: CDR1 DFQATT, CDR2 SNEGSKA (reference sequence). This CDR3 has 14 amino acids. J lost 13 bases, V lost 5 bases, and 14 bases had no gene match. The CDR3 here is CSARASTGLALQFF. In DNA, the CDR3 is TGCAGTGCTCGAGCATCCACGGGACTAGCGTTACAGTTCTTC.

This chain uses TRBV3-1 with TRBJ1-1; D unclear. The CDR3 sequence is 14 residues long. CDR1 is LGHDT and CDR2 is YNNKEL in the germline V gene (reference sequence). V lost 2 bases, J lost 2 bases, and 9 bases lay in between. CDR3 sequence: CASSQRETNTEAFF. In nucleotides, the CDR3 is TGTGCCAGCAGCCAACGGGAAACTAACACTGAAGCTTTCTTT. Filled out from reference TRBV3-1 and TRBJ1-1, the complete variable domain reads DTAVSQTPKYLVTQMGNDKSIKCEQNLGHDTMYWYKQDSKKFLKIMFSYNNKELIINETVPNRFSPKSPDKAHLNLHINSLELGDSAVYFCASSQRETNTEAFFGQGTRLTVV.